The clone carrying this T cell receptor beta chain was seen a handful of times. The antigen remains undetermined. These data originate in a study of T cells in Graves' hyperthyroidism and ophthalmopathy. TCR beta CDR3 regions were amplified from RNA. First-round RT-PCR of the TCR CDR3 relied on the HTBI primer set. TCRdb used MiXCR to reprocess the multiplex PCR reads, holding one entry per CDR3 protein. The table includes about 500,000 distinct CDR3 sequences, roughly 15% detected once. Study conclusions and caveats: Model-based prediction identified ophthalmopathy a median around 6.7 months prior to its onset. In blood, most of the thyroid clonotypes expanded above 0.001 were also present.

The CDR3 length is 16 residues. Trimming cost V 4 bases and J 5 bases; bases outside gene matches: 13. Germline-derived CDR1 and CDR2 are SGHNT and YYREEE (reference sequence). Uncontrolled infection, other autoimmune disease, pregnancy and lactation each barred patients from inclusion. PBMCs came from around 10 ml fresh peripheral blood. V and J are TRBV5-4 and TRBJ1-2; 8 bases are shared with TRBD1. The specimen was blood. The TCR sequence derives from a woman aged 18-29 years with Graves' ophthalmopathy. CDR3 loop: CASSVRGQGGRYGYTF. Here the CDR3 DNA reads TGTGCCAGCAGCGTACGCGGACAGGGAGGTAGGTATGGCTACACCTTC.